The clone carrying this T cell receptor beta chain was recorded many times. These data come from a study of molecular identifiers for immune sequencing clone quantification. Bulk libraries came from a prior protocol with listed TCR primers. Via MiXCR, TCRdb re-called the PCR reads, giving one row per CDR3 protein. The sample lists 300,000 to 350,000 distinct CDR3 sequences; 20% to 25% were seen once. Germline lookup yields CDR1 SGHDT and CDR2 YYEEEE. V dropped 2 bases and J dropped 9 bases, with 12 bases sitting between them. This CDR3 spans 14 amino acids. The rearrangement links TRBV5-6 to TRBJ1-6; TRBD1 is a possible D gene (6 bases). Sequenced material: naive CD8+ T cells from blood, with Jurkat cell RNA spiked in. Subset here: FACS-sorted CD8+CD4-CCR7+CD45RA+ naive T cells. This sequence was found in a human donor in good health. Some libraries in this study had Jurkat cell RNA spiked in. CDR3 region: CASSLPGAGSPLHF. For the CDR3, the DNA is TGTGCCAGCAGCTTACCAGGGGCCGGTTCACCCCTCCACTTT.